This T cell receptor (beta chain) appears in the sequencing data of a study of control samples from healthy donors and cancer patients (dated by TCRdb to 2018 to 2020). Trimming costs V 0 bases and J 4 bases, and their ends lie 5 bases apart. For CDR1 and CDR2, the germline V gene (reference sequence) lists SGHNT and YYREEE. There are 13 amino acids in the CDR3, from cysteine to phenylalanine inclusive. The entry retains the CDR3 DNA only, 39 bases that are in frame from base 1. Concerning this clone itself: Its antigen target is currently unknown. No base-level quality is on record; no much larger clone is a single base apart.

The protocol used for the library was the immunoSEQ multiplex PCR assay. What TCRdb holds here is the immuneACCESS table cut down to in-frame rearrangements. Part of the clones is not present; checked against another copy, under half of the missing clones reflect an unresolved V gene, and the others are unexplained. The sample yields under 200,000 clones; roughly 89% were counted once. 1.5% of the sample is taken by the ten largest. The clonotype comes from a woman aged 25 to 45 in good health. Recombination connected TRBV5-4 to TRBJ1-3; the D gene is unclear. Sequencing input: blood. The CDR3 protein is CASSLVGGNTIYF. The sequence in DNA is TGTGCCAGCAGCTTGGTAGGGGGAAACACCATATATTTT.